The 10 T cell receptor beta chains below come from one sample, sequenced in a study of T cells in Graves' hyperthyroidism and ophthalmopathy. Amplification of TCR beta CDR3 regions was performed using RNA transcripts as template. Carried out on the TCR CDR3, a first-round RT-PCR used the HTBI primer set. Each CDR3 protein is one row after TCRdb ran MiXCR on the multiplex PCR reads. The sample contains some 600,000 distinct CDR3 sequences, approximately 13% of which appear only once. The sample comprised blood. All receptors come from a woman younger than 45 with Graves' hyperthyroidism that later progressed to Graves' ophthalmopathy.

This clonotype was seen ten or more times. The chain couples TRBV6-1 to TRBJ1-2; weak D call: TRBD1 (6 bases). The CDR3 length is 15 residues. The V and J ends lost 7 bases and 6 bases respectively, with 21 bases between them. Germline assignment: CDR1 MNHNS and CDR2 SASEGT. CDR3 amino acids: CASIVTIGTSDGYTF. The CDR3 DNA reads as TGTGCCAGCATCGTAACTATAGGGACAAGTGATGGCTACACCTTC.

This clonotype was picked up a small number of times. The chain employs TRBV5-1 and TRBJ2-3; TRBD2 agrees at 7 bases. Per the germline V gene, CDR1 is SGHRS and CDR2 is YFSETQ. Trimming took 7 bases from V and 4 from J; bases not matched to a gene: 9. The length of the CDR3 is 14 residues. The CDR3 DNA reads TGCGCCAGCGGGTCGGGGGGAGTTGCAGATACGCAGTATTTT. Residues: CASGSGGVADTQYF.

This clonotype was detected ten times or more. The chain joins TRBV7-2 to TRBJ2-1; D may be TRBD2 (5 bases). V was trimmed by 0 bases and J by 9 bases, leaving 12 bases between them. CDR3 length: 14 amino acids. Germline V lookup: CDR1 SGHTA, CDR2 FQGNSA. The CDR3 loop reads CASSLAMEVPEQFF. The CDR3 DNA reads TGTGCCAGCAGCTTAGCGATGGAGGTGCCTGAGCAGTTCTTC. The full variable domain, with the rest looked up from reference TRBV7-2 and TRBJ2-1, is GAGVSQSPSNKVTEKGKDVELRCDPISGHTALYWYRQSLGQGLEFLIYFQGNSAPDKSGLPSDRFSAERTGGSVSTLTIQRTQQEDSAVYLCASSLAMEVPEQFFGPGTRLTVL.

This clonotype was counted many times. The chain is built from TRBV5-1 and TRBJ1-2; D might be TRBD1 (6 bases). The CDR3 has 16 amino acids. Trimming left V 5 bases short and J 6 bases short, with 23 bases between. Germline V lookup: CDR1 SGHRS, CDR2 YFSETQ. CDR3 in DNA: TGCGCCAGCAGTAATTGGGACACGGCCCTAATGGATGGCTACACCTTC. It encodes CASSNWDTALMDGYTF.

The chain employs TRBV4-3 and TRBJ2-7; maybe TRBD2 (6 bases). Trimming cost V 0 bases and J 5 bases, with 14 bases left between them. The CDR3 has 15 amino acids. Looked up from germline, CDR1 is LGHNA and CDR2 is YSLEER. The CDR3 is CASSQEPGAFNEQYF. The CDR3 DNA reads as TGCGCCAGCAGCCAAGAACCGGGAGCTTTCAACGAGCAGTACTTC.

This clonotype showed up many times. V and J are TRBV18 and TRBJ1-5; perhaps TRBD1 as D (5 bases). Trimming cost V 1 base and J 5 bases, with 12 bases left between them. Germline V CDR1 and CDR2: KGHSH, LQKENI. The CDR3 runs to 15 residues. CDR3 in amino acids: CASSPRGAADQPQHF. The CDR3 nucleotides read TGTGCCAGCTCACCACGCGGGGCTGCGGATCAGCCCCAGCATTTT.

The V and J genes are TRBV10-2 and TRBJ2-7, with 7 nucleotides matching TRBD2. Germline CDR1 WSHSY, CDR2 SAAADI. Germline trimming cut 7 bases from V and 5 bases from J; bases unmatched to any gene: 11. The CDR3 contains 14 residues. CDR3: CASTGAGVYHEQYF. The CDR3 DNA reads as TGCGCCAGCACTGGGGCGGGAGTTTACCACGAGCAGTACTTC.

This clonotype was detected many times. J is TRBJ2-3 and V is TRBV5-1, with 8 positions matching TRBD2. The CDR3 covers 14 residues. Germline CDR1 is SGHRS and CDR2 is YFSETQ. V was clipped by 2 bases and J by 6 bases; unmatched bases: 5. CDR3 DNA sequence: TGCGCCAGCAGCTTCGGAGCGGGAGATGATACGCAGTATTTT. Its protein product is CASSFGAGDDTQYF.

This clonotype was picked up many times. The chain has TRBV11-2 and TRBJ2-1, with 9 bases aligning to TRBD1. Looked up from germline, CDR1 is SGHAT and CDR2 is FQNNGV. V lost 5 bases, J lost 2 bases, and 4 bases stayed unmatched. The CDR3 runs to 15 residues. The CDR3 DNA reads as TGTGCCAGCAGCCTCACAGGGGGCACCTACAATGAGCAGTTCTTC. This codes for CASSLTGGTYNEQFF.

This CDR3 is CASSSRGQRLEAFF. Written as DNA, the CDR3 is TGTGCCAGCAGTTCACGAGGGCAGAGGCTTGAAGCTTTCTTT. This sequence joins TRBV3-1 and TRBJ1-1; D gene ambiguous. In germline, CDR1 is LGHDT, CDR2 YNNKEL (reference sequence). The CDR3 is made up of 14 amino acids. Deletions cut 6 bases from V and 7 bases from J, with 18 bases between.